One sample yielded the 14 T cell receptor beta chains listed below, sequenced in a study of technical replicates of blood from four donors. TCRdb's table, derived via immunoSEQ multiplex PCR, lists solely in-frame clones and lacks some. This table has about 79,000 clones, approximately 94% appearing once. Sequenced input: T cells isolated from PBMCs. The origin of the receptors is a human donor in good health.

This clone showed up just once. The V and J genes are TRBV6-5 and TRBJ1-1; the D gene is possibly TRBD1 (6 bases). Trimming removed 2 bases at V and 2 bases at J, with 12 bases between. CDR1 and CDR2 from the germline V gene are MNHEY and SVGAGI. The CDR3 length is 15 residues. CDR3 in amino acids: CASSYGGRFNTEAFF. The CDR3 coding sequence is TGTGCCAGCAGTTACGGGGGCAGGTTTAACACTGAAGCTTTCTTT.

V and J are TRBV2 and TRBJ2-7; 10 nucleotides line up with TRBD1. The CDR3 sequence is 16 residues long. From germline, CDR1 is SNHLY and CDR2 FYNNEI. J lost 2 bases, V lost 0 bases, and 4 bases had no gene match. CDR3 DNA sequence: TGTGCCAGCAGTGAAGCTACCGGACAGGGGGCCTACGAGCAGTACTTC. As protein: CASSEATGQGAYEQYF.

V gene TRBV2 combines with J gene TRBJ1-5; D unclear. Deletions cut 4 bases from V and 8 bases from J, with 12 bases between. The CDR3 has 13 residues. Germline V gives CDR1 SNHLY, CDR2 FYNNEI. The CDR3 protein is CASSVSGVEPQHF. Here the CDR3 DNA reads TGTGCCAGCAGTGTATCAGGCGTGGAGCCCCAGCATTTT.

This chain uses TRBV5-6 with TRBJ1-1, with 10 bases lining up with TRBD1. The V gene's germline CDR1 is SGHDT and CDR2 YYEEEE. The V gene end was trimmed by 0 bases and the J gene end by 1 base; junction bases not matched to a gene: 6. The CDR3 is 17 amino acids. The CDR3 region has the DNA TGTGCCAGCAGCTTGGGACAGGGGGCCCGGGGGAACACTGAAGCTTTCTTT. This codes for CASSLGQGARGNTEAFF.

The chain joins TRBV7-3 to TRBJ2-3; TRBD1 might be the D (6 bases). Trimming took 1 base from V and 4 from J, leaving 18 bases between them. Germline CDR1 and CDR2: SGHTA and FQGTGA. This CDR3 region has 17 residues. CDR3 in DNA: TGTGCCAGCAGCTTAAGGGCGGACAGCCGGCGGGCAGATACGCAGTATTTT. Its translation: CASSLRADSRRADTQYF. The entire variable domain, with the rest obtained from reference TRBV7-3 and TRBJ2-3, is as follows: GAGVSQTPSNKVTEKGKYVELRCDPISGHTALYWYRQSLGQGPEFLIYFQGTGAADDSGLPNDRFFAVRPEGSVSTLKIQRTERGDSAVYLCASSLRADSRRADTQYFGPGTRLTVL.

The V call is TRBV5-6, the J call TRBJ2-3; D remains ambiguous. The germline V gene has CDR1 SGHDT and CDR2 YYEEEE. The length of the CDR3 is 14 residues. The V and J ends lost 4 bases and 4 bases respectively, with 13 bases between them. CDR3 nucleotide sequence: TGTGCCAGCAGCATGGTCTCTAACCCAGATACGCAGTATTTT. Translating gives CASSMVSNPDTQYF.

Only a few counts were recorded for this clone. This chain links TRBV29-1 with TRBJ1-1; 10 bases fit TRBD1. This CDR3 spans 14 amino acids. The trim removed 7 bases at V and 4 bases at J, leaving 9 bases unmatched. Germline values: CDR1 SQVTM, CDR2 ANQGSEA. In DNA form, the CDR3 reads TGCAGCGGGGGACAGGGGCGGTGGGGCACTGAAGCTTTCTTT. Protein sequence: CSGGQGRWGTEAFF.

This clone came up once. The CDR3 is CSVASGGAMNEQFF. The DNA of the CDR3 is TGCAGCGTAGCTTCAGGGGGCGCAATGAATGAGCAGTTCTTC. The gene calls are TRBV29-1 and TRBJ2-1, with TRBD1 identical over 8 bases. The CDR3 contains 14 residues. The germline V gene encodes CDR1 SQVTM and CDR2 ANQGSEA. With V trimmed by 6 bases and J by 7 bases, 11 bases remained unmatched.

The chain carries TRBV10-2 and TRBJ1-1, with TRBD1 matching over 7 bases. The CDR3 runs to 14 residues. CDR1 is WSHSY, CDR2 SAAADI, per germline. V was clipped by 6 bases and J by 6 bases; unmatched bases: 10. CDR3 DNA: TGCGCCAGCAGATCGGACAGGACCTTTTCTGAAGCTTTCTTT. Its translation is CASRSDRTFSEAFF.

The genes are TRBV7-2 and TRBJ2-1; D is undetermined. Germline CDR1 and CDR2: SGHTA and FQGNSA. V was cut by 4 bases and J by 4 bases, with 14 bases left in between. The CDR3 covers 15 residues. The CDR3: CASSSEESQYNEQFF. CDR3 coding DNA: TGTGCCAGCAGCTCCGAGGAGTCCCAATACAATGAGCAGTTCTTC.

The chain's CDR3 is CAIMAGTGVYGDTQYF. DNA for the CDR3: TGTGCCATCATGGCCGGGACAGGGGTGTATGGGGATACGCAGTATTTT. The gene calls are TRBV10-3 and TRBJ2-3, with 10 bases fitting TRBD1. In germline, CDR1 is ENHRY, CDR2 SYGVKD. This CDR3 contains 16 residues. The V segment lost 7 bases and the J segment 6 bases; nucleotides outside the gene matches: 13.

CDR3 sequence (DNA): TGCGCCAGCAGCCTGGGACAGGGGAAGCTTATATACAATGAGCAGTTCTTC. Its protein is CASSLGQGKLIYNEQFF. The chain combines TRBV4-1 with TRBJ2-1, with TRBD1 identical over 10 bases. Germline CDR1 and CDR2: MGHRA and YSYEKL. The CDR3 length is 17 residues. J lost 4 bases, V lost 4 bases, and 10 bases had no gene match.

The chain carries TRBV21-1 and TRBJ2-2; the table's D call TRBD2 went unverified against the DNA. TRBV21-1 is reported as a pseudogene. This CDR3 has 16 residues. In nucleotides, the CDR3 is TGTGCCAGCACAAAAGGCGGGACTAGCAACACCGGGGAGCTGTTTTTT. This gives the protein CASTKGGTSNTGELFF.

The rearrangement links TRBV5-4 to TRBJ2-2; 7 bases match TRBD1. The CDR3 is 15 amino acids. The J segment lost 2 bases and the V segment lost 3 bases, leaving 4 bases of the junction unmatched. Germline V CDR1 and CDR2: SGHNT, YYREEE (reference sequence). The CDR3 loop reads CASSSTGVNTGELFF. CDR3 DNA: TGTGCCAGCAGCTCTACAGGGGTAAACACCGGGGAGCTGTTTTTT. The whole variable domain, remainder taken from reference TRBV5-4 and TRBJ2-2, is ETGVTQSPTHLIKTRGQQVTLRCSSQSGHNTVSWYQQALGQGPQFIFQYYREEENGRGNFPPRFSGLQFPNYSSELNVNALELDDSALYLCASSSTGVNTGELFFGEGSRLTVL.